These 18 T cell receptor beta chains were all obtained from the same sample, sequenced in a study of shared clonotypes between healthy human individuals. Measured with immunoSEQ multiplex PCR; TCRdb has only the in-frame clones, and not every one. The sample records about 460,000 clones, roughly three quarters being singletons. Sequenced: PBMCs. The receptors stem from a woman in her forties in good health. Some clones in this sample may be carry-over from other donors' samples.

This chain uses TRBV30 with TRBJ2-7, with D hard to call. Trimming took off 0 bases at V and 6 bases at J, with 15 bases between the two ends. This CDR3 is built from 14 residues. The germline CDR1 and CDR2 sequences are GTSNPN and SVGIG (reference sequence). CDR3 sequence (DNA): TGTGCCTGGAGTGTATCCCCGGCGGTCGGCGAGCAGTACTTC. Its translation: CAWSVSPAVGEQYF.

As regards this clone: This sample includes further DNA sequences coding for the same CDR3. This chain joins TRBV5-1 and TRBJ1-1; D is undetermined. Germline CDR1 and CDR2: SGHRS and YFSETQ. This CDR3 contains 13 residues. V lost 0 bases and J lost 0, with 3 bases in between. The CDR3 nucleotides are TGCGCCAGCAGCTTGGCACTGAACACTGAAGCTTTCTTT. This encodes CASSLALNTEAFF. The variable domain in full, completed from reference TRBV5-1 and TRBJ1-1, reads KAGVTQTPRYLIKTRGQQVTLSCSPISGHRSVSWYQQTPGQGLQFLFEYFSETQRNKGNFPGRFSGRQFSNSRSEMNVSTLELGDSALYLCASSLALNTEAFFGQGTRLTVV.

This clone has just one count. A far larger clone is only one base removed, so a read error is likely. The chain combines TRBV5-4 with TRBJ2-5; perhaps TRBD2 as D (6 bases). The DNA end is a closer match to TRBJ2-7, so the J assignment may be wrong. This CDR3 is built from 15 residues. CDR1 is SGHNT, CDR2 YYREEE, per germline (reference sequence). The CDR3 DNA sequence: TGTGCCGGCAGCTTAGGCGGGGCGAGCTCCTACGAGCAGTACTTC. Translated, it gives CAGSLGGASSYEQYF.

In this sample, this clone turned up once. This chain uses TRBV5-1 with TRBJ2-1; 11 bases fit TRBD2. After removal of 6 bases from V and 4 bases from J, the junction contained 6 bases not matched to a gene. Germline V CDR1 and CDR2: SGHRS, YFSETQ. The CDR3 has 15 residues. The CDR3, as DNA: TGCGCCAGCAACATAGCGGGAGGGATGTACAATGAGCAGTTCTTC. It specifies CASNIAGGMYNEQFF.

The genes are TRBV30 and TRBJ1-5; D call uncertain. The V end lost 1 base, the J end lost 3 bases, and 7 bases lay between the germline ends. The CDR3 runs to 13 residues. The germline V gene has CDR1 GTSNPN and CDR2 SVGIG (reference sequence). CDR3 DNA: TGTGCCTGGAGTGAACAGTCCAATCAGCCCCAGCATTTT. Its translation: CAWSEQSNQPQHF.

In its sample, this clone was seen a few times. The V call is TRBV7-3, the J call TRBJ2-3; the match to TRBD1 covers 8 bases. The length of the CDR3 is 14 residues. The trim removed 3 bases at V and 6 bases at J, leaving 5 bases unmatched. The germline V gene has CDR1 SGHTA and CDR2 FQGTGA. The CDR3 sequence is CASSFQGASDTQYF. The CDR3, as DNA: TGTGCCAGCAGCTTCCAGGGGGCATCCGATACGCAGTATTTT.

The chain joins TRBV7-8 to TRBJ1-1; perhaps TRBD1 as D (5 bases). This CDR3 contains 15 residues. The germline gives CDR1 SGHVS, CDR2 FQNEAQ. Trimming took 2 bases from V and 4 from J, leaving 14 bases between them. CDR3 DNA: TGTGCCAGCAGCTTAACGGGGGGTCCGGGCACTGAAGCTTTCTTT. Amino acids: CASSLTGGPGTEAFF.

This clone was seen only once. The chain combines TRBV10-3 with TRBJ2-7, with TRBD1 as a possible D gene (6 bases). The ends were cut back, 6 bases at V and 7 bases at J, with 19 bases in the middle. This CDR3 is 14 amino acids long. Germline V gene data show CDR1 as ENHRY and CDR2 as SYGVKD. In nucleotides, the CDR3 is TGTGCCATCAGGGACTTAGACAGGCCTTGGGAGCAGTACTTC. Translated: CAIRDLDRPWEQYF.

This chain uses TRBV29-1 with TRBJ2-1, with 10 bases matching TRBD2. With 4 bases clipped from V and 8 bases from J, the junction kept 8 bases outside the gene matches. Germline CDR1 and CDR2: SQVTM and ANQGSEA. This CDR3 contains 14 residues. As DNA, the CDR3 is TGCAGCGTTGGGGAACTAGCGGGATTCGATGAGCAGTTCTTC. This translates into CSVGELAGFDEQFF.

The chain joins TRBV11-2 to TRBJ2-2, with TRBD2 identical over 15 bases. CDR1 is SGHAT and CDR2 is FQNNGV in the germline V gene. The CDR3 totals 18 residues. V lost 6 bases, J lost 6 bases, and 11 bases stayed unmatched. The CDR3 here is CASRTPGTSGRKAGELFF. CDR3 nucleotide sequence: TGTGCCAGCAGAACCCCCGGGACTAGCGGGAGGAAGGCCGGGGAGCTGTTTTTT.

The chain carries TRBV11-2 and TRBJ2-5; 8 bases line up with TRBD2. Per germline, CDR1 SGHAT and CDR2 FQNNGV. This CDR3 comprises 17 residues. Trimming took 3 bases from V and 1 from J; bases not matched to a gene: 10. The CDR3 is CASSFEFQTSGQETQYF. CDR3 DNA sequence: TGTGCCAGCAGCTTTGAGTTCCAAACTAGCGGCCAAGAGACCCAGTACTTC.

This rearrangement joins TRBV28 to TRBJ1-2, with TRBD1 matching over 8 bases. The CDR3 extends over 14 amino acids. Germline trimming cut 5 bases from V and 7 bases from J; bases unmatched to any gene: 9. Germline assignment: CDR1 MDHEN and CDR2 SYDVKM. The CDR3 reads CASSPGQGMGGYTF. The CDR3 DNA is TGTGCCAGCAGTCCCGGACAGGGAATGGGTGGCTACACCTTC.

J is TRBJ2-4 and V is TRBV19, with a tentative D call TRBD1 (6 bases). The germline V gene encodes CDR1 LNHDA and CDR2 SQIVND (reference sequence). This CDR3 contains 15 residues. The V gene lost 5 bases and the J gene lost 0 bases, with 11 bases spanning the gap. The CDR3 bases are TGTGCCAGTAGTGGCCAGGGGCTAGCCAAAAACATTCAGTACTTC. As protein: CASSGQGLAKNIQYF.

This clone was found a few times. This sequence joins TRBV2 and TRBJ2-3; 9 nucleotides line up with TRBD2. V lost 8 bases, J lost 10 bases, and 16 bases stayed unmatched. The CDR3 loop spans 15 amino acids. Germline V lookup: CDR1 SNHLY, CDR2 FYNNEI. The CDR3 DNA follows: TGTGCCAGCGGTGCAGGATTGGCGGGAGGGGATGCGCAGTATTTT. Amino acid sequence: CASGAGLAGGDAQYF.

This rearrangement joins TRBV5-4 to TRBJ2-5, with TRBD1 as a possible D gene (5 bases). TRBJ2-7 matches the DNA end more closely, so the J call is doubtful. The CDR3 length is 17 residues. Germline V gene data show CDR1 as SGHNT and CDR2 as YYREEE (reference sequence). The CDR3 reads CASSSPPGNRPSDEQYF. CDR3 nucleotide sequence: TGTGCCAGCAGCTCCCCTCCAGGGAACCGCCCAAGCGACGAGCAGTACTTC.

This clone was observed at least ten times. CDR3 region: CASSLIRDPRGETQYF. The CDR3 DNA follows: TGTGCCAGCAGTTTAATTAGGGACCCAAGAGGAGAGACCCAGTACTTC. The chain combines TRBV27 with TRBJ2-5, with D possibly called TRBD1 or TRBD2 (5 bases each). Trimming left V 2 bases short and J 4 bases short, with 17 bases between. This CDR3 region has 16 residues. CDR1 and CDR2 (germline): MNHEY, SMNVEV (reference sequence).

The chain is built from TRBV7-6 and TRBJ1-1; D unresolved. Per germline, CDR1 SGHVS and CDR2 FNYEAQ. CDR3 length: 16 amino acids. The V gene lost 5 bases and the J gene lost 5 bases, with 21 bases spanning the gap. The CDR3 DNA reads TGTGCCAGCAGCCCGGACTCCGGTATAAGCGGGACTGAAGCTTTCTTT. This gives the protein CASSPDSGISGTEAFF.

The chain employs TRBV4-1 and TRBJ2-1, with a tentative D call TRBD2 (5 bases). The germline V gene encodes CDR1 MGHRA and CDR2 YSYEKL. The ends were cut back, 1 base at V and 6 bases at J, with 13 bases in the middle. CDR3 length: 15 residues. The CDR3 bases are TGCGCCAGCAGCCAAGGAGCGGCCCTACGCAATGAGCAGTTCTTC. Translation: CASSQGAALRNEQFF.